Below, 30 T cell receptor beta chains from the same sample are listed, as sequenced in a study of blood T cell repertoires in COVID-19. Sequenced by immunoSEQ multiplex PCR; TCRdb stores in-frame clones only, minus some. Of some 150,000 clones in the sample, about 90% were seen once. Sample: peripheral blood. These receptors originate from a woman aged 60 to 75 with acute or convalescent COVID-19.

This chain uses TRBV19 with TRBJ2-5; 8 nucleotides agree with TRBD1. V was clipped by 4 bases and J by 3 bases; unmatched bases: 4. Per germline, CDR1 LNHDA and CDR2 SQIVND (reference sequence). The CDR3 runs 14 residues. Here the CDR3 reads CASSTTTGEETQYF. In nucleotides, the CDR3 is TGTGCCAGTAGTACCACGACAGGGGAAGAGACCCAGTACTTC.

The genes are TRBV4-1 and TRBJ1-2, with D possibly matching TRBD1 (5 bases). Germline V gene data show CDR1 as MGHRA and CDR2 as YSYEKL. Trimming took off 4 bases at V and 8 bases at J, with 17 bases between the two ends. The CDR3 is 14 residues long. The CDR3 nucleotides are TGCGCCAGCAGCCTTTCGGGCAGGGATCAAGGCTACACCTTC. It yields the protein CASSLSGRDQGYTF.

This chain joins TRBV7-3 and TRBJ2-1; 15 bases fit TRBD2. The V and J ends lost 4 bases and 8 bases, in that order; junction bases with no gene match: 9. There are 17 residues in the CDR3. Per germline, CDR1 SGHTA and CDR2 FQGTGA. The CDR3 here is CASSSRTSGGARDEQFF. CDR3 nucleotide sequence: TGTGCCAGCAGCTCACGGACTAGCGGGGGGGCCAGAGATGAGCAGTTCTTC.

V usage is TRBV7-9 and J usage is TRBJ2-3; a weak D match, TRBD2 (5 bases). V dropped 5 bases and J dropped 4 bases, with 16 bases sitting between them. Germline CDR1 and CDR2: SEHNR and FQNEAQ (reference sequence). This CDR3 comprises 15 residues. CDR3 sequence reads: CASSPSPFGADTQYF. Here the CDR3 DNA reads TGTGCCAGCAGCCCGTCCCCCTTCGGGGCAGATACGCAGTATTTT.

This chain links TRBV4-3 with TRBJ1-3; tentatively, D is TRBD1 (6 bases). V was trimmed by 3 bases and J by 0 bases, leaving 12 bases between them. Germline loops: CDR1 LGHNA, CDR2 YSLEER. The CDR3 is 16 amino acids. The DNA for the CDR3 is TGCGCCAGCAGCCAGTTCGGACAGAGCTCTGGAAACACCATATATTTT. Translated: CASSQFGQSSGNTIYF.

This chain connects TRBV28 to TRBJ1-2; TRBD1 is a possible D gene (5 bases). V was cut by 4 bases and J by 4 bases, with 16 bases left in between. There are 15 residues in the CDR3. Germline values: CDR1 MDHEN, CDR2 SYDVKM. Here the CDR3 reads CASSSGQDPLYGYTF. The CDR3 DNA sequence: TGTGCCAGCAGTTCCGGACAAGACCCCCTCTATGGCTACACCTTC.

The V and J genes are TRBV9 and TRBJ1-3, with D unclear. Germline-derived CDR1 and CDR2 are SGDLS and YYNGEE. CDR3 length equals 16 residues. The V and J ends lost 0 bases and 4 bases respectively, with 14 bases between them. As DNA, the CDR3 is TGTGCCAGCAGCGTAGGCCCAGACTACTCCGGAAACACCATATATTTT. Its protein product is CASSVGPDYSGNTIYF. Full variable domain (missing parts from reference TRBV9 and TRBJ1-3): DSGVTQTPKHLITATGQRVTLRCSPRSGDLSVYWYQQSLDQGLQFLIQYYNGEERAKGNILERFSAQQFPDLHSELNLSSLELGDSALYFCASSVGPDYSGNTIYFGEGSWLTVV.

The V gene is TRBV30, the J gene TRBJ1-1; D is unresolved. The CDR3 extends over 15 amino acids. V lost 4 bases and J lost 0, with 15 bases in between. Germline CDR1 reads GTSNPN; CDR2 reads SVGIG (reference sequence). The CDR3 region is CAWTSTGLMNTEAFF. The CDR3 DNA sequence: TGTGCCTGGACTAGCACGGGATTGATGAACACTGAAGCTTTCTTT.

The chain couples TRBV24-1 to TRBJ1-2; D gene unclear. Germline V gene data show CDR1 as KGHDR and CDR2 as SFDVKD. Trimming pared 4 bases from V and 7 bases from J, leaving 18 bases between. CDR3 length: 15 residues. The CDR3 loop is CATSDPEGPVSGYTF. In DNA form, the CDR3 reads TGTGCCACCAGTGACCCAGAGGGTCCTGTGTCTGGCTACACCTTC.

The V gene is TRBV27, the J gene TRBJ1-2; tentatively, D is TRBD1 (5 bases). V was clipped by 6 bases and J by 7 bases, with 15 bases between them. This CDR3 spans 13 amino acids. Germline CDR1 and CDR2: MNHEY and SMNVEV (reference sequence). The CDR3 sequence is CASRLGGAGGYTF. The CDR3 nucleotides read TGTGCCAGCAGATTAGGAGGGGCGGGTGGCTACACCTTC.

The chain combines TRBV7-2 with TRBJ1-4, with TRBD1 identical over 9 bases. This CDR3 is built from 17 residues. Germline trimming cut 1 base from V and 7 bases from J; bases unmatched to any gene: 10. Germline lookup yields CDR1 SGHTA and CDR2 FQGNSA. The CDR3 DNA follows: TGTGCCAGCAGCTTAGGGGGAGGACAGGGGCTCGCTGAAAAACTGTTTTTT. Amino acids: CASSLGGGQGLAEKLFF.

The chain is built from TRBV3-1 (or the pseudogene TRBV3-2) and TRBJ2-7; 11 bases are shared with TRBD2. This CDR3 has 16 residues. The junction had 4 bases not matched to a gene; V was cut back by 1 base and J by 2 bases. CDR1 and CDR2 from the germline V gene are LGHDT and YNNKEL (reference sequence). The CDR3 DNA sequence: TGTGCCAGCAGCCAAGGTAGACTAGCGGGGCCCTACGAGCAGTACTTC. This translates into CASSQGRLAGPYEQYF.

V gene TRBV10-3 combines with J gene TRBJ1-4, with 11 bases lining up with TRBD1. The CDR3 extends over 15 amino acids. Per germline, CDR1 ENHRY and CDR2 SYGVKD. V lost 0 bases, J lost 7 bases, and 1 base stayed unmatched. As DNA, the CDR3 is TGTGCCATCAGTGAGTCGGGACAGGGGGGTGAAAAACTGTTTTTT. Its translation: CAISESGQGGEKLFF.

The chain has TRBV6-4 and TRBJ2-3; TRBD1 aligns across 9 bases. The CDR3 contains 15 residues. J gave up 1 base and V 11 bases, and 10 bases lay outside the gene matches. The germline V gene encodes CDR1 MRHNA and CDR2 SNTAGT. CDR3 amino acids: CACNHRTGGTDTQYF. The CDR3 DNA is TGTGCCTGTAACCATCGGACAGGGGGCACAGATACGCAGTATTTT.

The chain links TRBV6-4 to TRBJ1-5; tentative D call: TRBD1 (5 bases). Trimming left V 4 bases short and J 7 bases short, with 11 bases between. The V gene's germline CDR1 is MRHNA and CDR2 SNTAGT. The CDR3 consists of 13 residues. CDR3 nucleotide sequence: TGTGCCAGCAGTGCCAGGGAGGGCCAGCCCCAGCATTTT. As protein: CASSAREGQPQHF.

The rearrangement joins TRBV3-1 (or the pseudogene TRBV3-2) to TRBJ1-2; 7 bases are a match to TRBD1. The CDR3 covers 17 residues. CDR1 is LGHDT and CDR2 is YNNKEL in the germline V gene (reference sequence). Germline trimming cut 3 bases from V and 7 bases from J; bases unmatched to any gene: 17. Here the CDR3 reads CASSQGFRGQGGGGYTF. The CDR3 DNA sequence: TGTGCCAGCAGCCAGGGATTCCGGGGGCAGGGGGGAGGTGGCTACACCTTC.

The chain combines TRBV6-1 with TRBJ1-3; D not resolved. The V end lost 2 bases, the J end lost 11 bases, and 13 bases lay between the germline ends. The germline gives CDR1 MNHNS, CDR2 SASEGT. This CDR3 has 13 residues. The CDR3 region is CASSEQRGQAIYF. The CDR3 bases are TGTGCCAGCAGTGAACAACGGGGTCAGGCCATATATTTT.

This chain links TRBV18 with TRBJ1-5; 7 bases agree with TRBD1. The CDR3 contains 17 residues. In germline, CDR1 is KGHSH, CDR2 LQKENI. With 2 bases clipped from V and 5 bases from J, the junction kept 12 bases outside the gene matches. In DNA form, the CDR3 reads TGTGCCAGCTCACCAAACATGGGCAGGGGGACTGATCAGCCCCAGCATTTT. It specifies CASSPNMGRGTDQPQHF.

The chain employs TRBV30 and TRBJ2-1; TRBD1 agrees at 8 bases. Unmatched junction bases numbered 4, after V lost 0 bases and J lost 0 bases. Germline lookup yields CDR1 GTSNPN and CDR2 SVGIG (reference sequence). The CDR3 has 16 residues. In DNA form, the CDR3 reads TGTGCCTGGAGTGTAAAAGGACAGGGCTCCTACAATGAGCAGTTCTTC. Protein product: CAWSVKGQGSYNEQFF.

J is TRBJ2-3 and V is TRBV7-8; D possibly corresponds to TRBD1 (6 bases). Germline CDR1 and CDR2: SGHVS and FQNEAQ. The CDR3 has 16 residues. Trimming took 1 base from V and 0 from J, leaving 11 bases between them. In DNA, the CDR3 is TGTGCCAGCAGCTTAGTCACAGGGTCTAGCACAGATACGCAGTATTTT. Its protein is CASSLVTGSSTDTQYF.

The chain employs TRBV12-5 and TRBJ2-1; TRBD1 agrees at 9 bases. Unmatched junction bases numbered 11, after V lost 7 bases and J lost 7 bases. The CDR3 is 15 residues long. In germline, CDR1 is LGHNT, CDR2 FRNRAP. Here the CDR3 reads CASVPPGQGLNEQFF. The CDR3 bases are TGTGCTAGTGTGCCTCCGGGACAGGGCCTTAATGAGCAGTTCTTC.

On this clone: In the same sample, other DNA sequences code for this CDR3. The chain links TRBV5-1 to TRBJ1-1; 7 nucleotides align to TRBD1. Per the germline V gene, CDR1 is SGHRS and CDR2 is YFSETQ. Trimming cost V 1 base and J 1 base; bases outside gene matches: 4. The CDR3 has 15 amino acids. The CDR3 here is CASSLSAGGNTEAFF. The CDR3 DNA sequence: TGCGCCAGCAGCTTGTCGGCAGGGGGGAACACTGAAGCTTTCTTT.

The V call is TRBV4-1, the J call TRBJ2-7; the match to TRBD1 covers 8 bases. The germline CDR1 and CDR2 sequences are MGHRA and YSYEKL. The CDR3 sequence is 14 residues long. The junction had 5 bases not matched to a gene; V was cut back by 3 bases and J by 4 bases. CDR3 in DNA: TGCGCCAGCAGCCAGCACGACAGGGGATACGAGCAGTACTTC. Its protein is CASSQHDRGYEQYF.

V gene TRBV11-3 combines with J gene TRBJ2-7, with 8 nucleotides matching TRBD1. The CDR3 consists of 16 residues. Germline lookup yields CDR1 SGHNT and CDR2 YENEEA. J was trimmed by 3 bases and V by 4 bases; bases with no gene match: 11. CDR3 amino acids: CASSSGSRTGSYEQYF. CDR3 sequence (DNA): TGTGCCAGCAGCTCCGGATCCAGGACAGGGAGCTACGAGCAGTACTTC.

Here the CDR3 DNA reads TGTGCCAGCTCACCTACAGGACAGGGGGCCGGGGAGCAGTACTTC. It yields the protein CASSPTGQGAGEQYF. The chain couples TRBV18 to TRBJ2-7; 11 nucleotides line up with TRBD1. The junction had 8 bases not matched to a gene; V was cut back by 3 bases and J by 7 bases. This CDR3 spans 15 amino acids. Germline CDR1 KGHSH, CDR2 LQKENI. The variable domain in full, completed from reference TRBV18 and TRBJ2-7, reads NAGVMQNPRHLVRRRGQEARLRCSPMKGHSHVYWYRQLPEEGLKFMVYLQKENIIDESGMPKERFSAEFPKEGPSILRIQQVVRGDSAAYFCASSPTGQGAGEQYFGPGTRLTVT.

The genes are TRBV19 and TRBJ1-1, with 10 nucleotides matching TRBD1. The CDR3 length is 13 residues. Germline CDR1 and CDR2: LNHDA and SQIVND (reference sequence). CDR3 loop: CATDRGQGTEAFF. In nucleotides, the CDR3 is TGTGCAACCGACAGGGGGCAGGGCACTGAAGCTTTCTTT. The whole variable domain, filled in from reference TRBV19 and TRBJ1-1, reads DGGITQSPKYLFRKEGQNVTLSCEQNLNHDAMYWYRQDPGQGLRLIYYSQIVNDFQKGDIAEGYSVSREKKESFPLTVTSAQKNPTAFYLCATDRGQGTEAFFGQGTRLTVV.

V gene TRBV19 combines with J gene TRBJ2-5, with D perhaps matching TRBD2 (5 bases). V was cut by 1 base and J by 5 bases, with 14 bases left in between. The CDR3 loop spans 15 amino acids. Germline V gives CDR1 LNHDA, CDR2 SQIVND (reference sequence). CDR3 coding DNA: TGTGCCAGTAGTATAGGATCACGGCGAGGGGAGACCCAGTACTTC. This sequence encodes CASSIGSRRGETQYF. Together with reference TRBV19 and TRBJ2-5, the CDR3 gives the full variable domain: DGGITQSPKYLFRKEGQNVTLSCEQNLNHDAMYWYRQDPGQGLRLIYYSQIVNDFQKGDIAEGYSVSREKKESFPLTVTSAQKNPTAFYLCASSIGSRRGETQYFGPGTRLLVL.

A single count supports this clone. The rearrangement joins TRBV9 to TRBJ1-2, with D hard to call. This CDR3 is 14 amino acids long. The germline V gene has CDR1 SGDLS and CDR2 YYNGEE. Trimming pared 0 bases from V and 4 bases from J, leaving 10 bases between. CDR3 coding DNA: TGTGCCAGCAGCGTAGGATCCATAGCCTATGGCTACACCTTC. It yields the protein CASSVGSIAYGYTF. Filled out from reference TRBV9 and TRBJ1-2, the complete variable domain reads DSGVTQTPKHLITATGQRVTLRCSPRSGDLSVYWYQQSLDQGLQFLIQYYNGEERAKGNILERFSAQQFPDLHSELNLSSLELGDSALYFCASSVGSIAYGYTFGSGTRLTVV.

CDR3 nucleotide sequence: TGTGCCAGCAGCGAACAGGGGTCAAATTTGCATTCACCCCTCCACTTT. This gives the protein CASSEQGSNLHSPLHF. J is TRBJ1-6 and V is TRBV7-8; 7 bases agree with TRBD1. CDR3 length equals 16 residues. Germline CDR1 SGHVS, CDR2 FQNEAQ. J gave up 8 bases and V 5 bases, and 12 bases lay outside the gene matches.

The rearrangement uses TRBV5-4 and TRBJ2-7; 7 nucleotides match TRBD1. CDR3 length equals 14 residues. Germline V gene lookup returns CDR1 SGHNT and CDR2 YYREEE (reference sequence). Unmatched junction bases numbered 5, after V lost 1 base and J lost 4 bases. The CDR3 protein is CASSLTGARYEQYF. DNA for the CDR3: TGTGCCAGCAGCTTGACAGGGGCCCGATACGAGCAGTACTTC.